This T cell receptor beta chain is from a study of CD8 T cells in ankylosing spondylitis. Notes on the study in general: Within matched ankylosing spondylitis synovial fluid, disease-linked clones were reportedly significantly enriched. Prior literature has documented some motif variants in synovial fluid and blood from reactive arthritis. In peripheral blood, disease-linked CD8+ clones occurred at relatively low frequencies.

The CDR3 totals 18 residues. Germline CDR1 and CDR2: DFQATT and SNEGSKA (reference sequence). Trimming pared 6 bases from V and 6 bases from J, leaving 29 bases between. This clonotype has ten or more counts. Its antigen is unidentified. The authors made TCR beta libraries by quantitative 5'-RACE with molecular barcodes. One entry per CDR3 protein results from TCRdb running MiXCR on the 5' RACE reads. The profile shows 130,000 or so distinct CDR3 sequences, 7% of them singletons. The sequence was collected from a male donor with ankylosing spondylitis or in good health (not recorded which). V and J are TRBV20-1 and TRBJ2-2; a weak D match, TRBD1 (6 bases). The specimen sequenced was blood, either unsorted or a sorted T cell fraction (not recorded which). The CDR3 DNA reads TGCAGTGCCCTATACCTTGGGCCCGTCGCAGGGGTATCCGGGGAGCTGTTTTTT. Translation: CSALYLGPVAGVSGELFF.